This T cell receptor (beta chain) originates from a study of T cell responses to AZD1222 COVID-19 vaccine. Overall study results and limits: Sampling that yielded the repertoires occurred only after the peak T cell response. Donors were mostly white British, more females; clonal diversity possibly underestimated.

This CDR3 is 15 amino acids long. Trimming left V 7 bases short and J 0 bases short, with 13 bases between. Germline assignment: CDR1 SNHLY and CDR2 FYNNEI. Measured with immunoSEQ multiplex PCR; TCRdb has only the in-frame clones, and not every one. Seen here are about 130,000 clones, under 95% observed once, and the top ten hold around 0.99%. Note on this clone: Its antigen remains unidentified.

V usage is TRBV2 and J usage is TRBJ2-1, with D perhaps matching TRBD1 (6 bases). The starting material was peripheral blood, obtained 28 days after the second AZD1222 dose. The clonotype was recovered from an adult who received the AZD1222 COVID-19 vaccine. The CDR3 here is CASTREGDSYNEQFF. The CDR3 region has the DNA TGTGCCAGCACCCGAGAGGGGGACTCCTACAATGAGCAGTTCTTC.